This T cell receptor (beta chain) emerged from a study of Ad26.COV2.S vaccination and SARS-CoV-2 variants. On the study more broadly: Ad26.COV2.S, an intramuscular injection, was given once or twice 56 days apart.

This CDR3 is 14 amino acids long. CDR1 and CDR2 from the germline V gene are MDHEN and SYDVKM. Trimming removed 6 bases at V and 5 bases at J, with 16 bases between. This clone was seen ten or more times. Clones were read by immunoSEQ multiplex PCR, and TCRdb kept only the in-frame ones, dropping some. The sample holds over 400,000 clones, 90% seen once. Treatment described: over 15 received Ad26.COV2.S at low or high dose, single or two shots; about 5 received placebo; per-sample allocation not given. Repertoires come from day 63 after the first vaccine or placebo injection. It was an adult aged 18-55 years in Boston who was the donor. Vaccination employed an Ad26 vector expressing the Wuhan-strain SARS-CoV-2 spike.

The sequenced sample was peripheral blood, obtained in a trial of Ad26.COV2.S vaccine versus placebo. This TCR derives from a person between 18 and 60 years old who received the Ad26.COV2.S COVID-19 vaccine or a placebo. This chain connects TRBV28 to TRBJ1-1, with D perhaps TRBD1 (5 bases). The CDR3 region has the DNA TGTGCCAGCAGCCTGGATGTGGGGGTGACTGAAGCTTTCTTT. Translating it yields CASSLDVGVTEAFF.